The present T cell receptor beta chain was sequenced within a study of T cell clonality in common variable immunodeficiency (dated by TCRdb to between 2014 and 2017). Most CVID patients and most healthy controls were of Caucasian heritage. Heparinized peripheral whole blood samples of about 4.5 to 8.5 ml were obtained from each donor. Genomic DNA from adults with common variable immune deficiency (CVID) and from healthy adult controls was used for sequencing of TCRbeta CDR3 repertoires. The control group was made up of some 22 healthy adult volunteers (10 male and about twelve female) whose ages ranged from roughly 23 to 70 years, with a mean age of approximately 35. Diluted blood was subjected to density centrifugation over Hypaque 1077 or Ficoll-Paque for isolation of peripheral blood mononuclear cells. Genomic DNA was extracted from unsorted mononuclear cells by Qiagen column purification or by a centrifugation-based method.

This clone has ten or more counts. No cognate antigen has been identified for it. The CDR3 goes on 3 residues after the read ends, and that part is filled in from the germline J gene. Overall study results and their limits: Patient heterogeneity within the CVID cohort put limits on correlating repertoire features with clinical complications. Despite equal DNA input, controls averaged approximately 84,000 unique sequences per sample versus about 32,000 in CVID samples. Fewer deletions and N-nucleotide insertions were reportedly observed in CVID TCRbeta sequences, and highly modified clones with 13 or more V deletions were reportedly absent from CVID TCRbeta sequences. The authors noted that sequencing repertoires of T cell subpopulations would be needed to clarify what caused the increased clonality in CVID. Increased TCRbeta clonality was found in CVID subjects compared with healthy controls (t-test p = 0.018), with the increase being most characteristic of about a third of subjects. Fewer TCRbeta clones were shared among CVID subjects than among healthy controls (p < 0.0001).

The germline V end is reduced by 4 bases and the J end by 4 bases; junction bases left unmatched: 2. As encoded in the germline V gene (reference sequence), CDR1 is SEHNR while CDR2 is FQNEAQ. Its CDR3 holds 14 amino acids, cysteine through phenylalanine. Part of the CDR3 DNA is given, 33 bases translated from base 1. For sequencing input, CVID and control samples contributed equivalent amounts of genomic DNA. For every sample, a 60 bp segment covering the rearranged TCRbeta CDR3 region was amplified and then sequenced. The immunoSEQ assay, a bias-corrected multiplex PCR combined with high-throughput sequencing, was used to amplify TCRbeta. Processing in the source paper ran as follows. Every unique nucleotide sequence counted as a clone and was annotated with V, D and J genes, copy number and frequency. Sequences were labeled productive if in frame, and non-productive if out of frame or containing stop codons. As previously described, Shannon's entropy was used to calculate clonality. The predicted amino acid sequences of productive clones were used to derive mean CDR3 Kyte-Doolittle hydropathy. Hierarchical clustering of scaled V gene usage was performed with the R hclust function using Manhattan distance and complete linkage. Clone sharing by CDR3 amino acid sequence was assessed by resampling 12 repertoires per group over 100 rounds. The repertoires were searched for 65 to 85 published EBV-specific TCRbeta sequences and some 240 published CMV-specific TCRbeta sequences. Two CVID samples that yielded fewer than 10,000 sequences were excluded from the analysis, so 42 CVID repertoires were retained. Sourced from immuneACCESS, this table was stored by TCRdb with only in-frame sequences that have V and J called. A share of the clones is absent; for the studies checked, an unresolved V gene accounts for under half, and the remainder has no known explanation. V and J calls and clone size are copied from that table; D and trimming were computed from the DNA. This sample is represented by under 50,000 clones, with no singletons among them. The ten largest clones add up to approximately 5.9% of the sample.

The chain couples TRBV7-9 to TRBJ2-7; 12 junctional bases match TRBD2. The sequencing sample was made of peripheral blood mononuclear cells. The clonotype originates from a person aged 18 to 70 in good health. CDR3 loop: CASSSGLAGYEQYF. The sequenced part of the CDR3 DNA is TGTGCCAGCAGCTCCGGACTAGCGGGGTACGAG.